The clone carrying this T cell receptor (beta chain) was detected once. Its specificity is not known. This CDR3 has 13 amino acids. The V segment lost 0 bases and the J segment 9 bases; nucleotides outside the gene matches: 2. CDR1 PRHDT and CDR2 FYEKMQ come from the germline V gene (reference sequence). This sample is drawn from a study of cytomegalovirus exposure and HLA in healthy donors. Study-wide background: Early released data comprised some 91 million unique TCRs from HLA-typed donors. Overall study results and limits: Later, TCR association rates were found to vary by HLA locus, highest for DRB1 and lowest for HLA-C. Earlier analysis looked at TCR beta V segments, and most were productive about 90% or about 30% of the time.

PCR primers comprised 60 Vbeta and 13 Jbeta primers. Clones were read by immunoSEQ multiplex PCR, and TCRdb kept only the in-frame ones, dropping some. The data hold about 140,000 clones, with approximately 80% observed a single time. Sequencing input: PBMCs. This TCR derives from a man aged 45 to 65 in good health and CMV-seronegative. This chain links TRBV13 with TRBJ2-1, with 7 bases lining up with TRBD2. The CDR3 protein is CASSLGGRGEQFF. CDR3 DNA: TGTGCCAGCAGCTTAGGGGGGAGGGGTGAGCAGTTCTTC.